Here is one T cell receptor beta chain with its context. Its antigen is not yet known. No clone much larger than this one lies a single base away; base qualities are absent. This entry is derived from a study of CD8 T cells in Susac syndrome (dated by TCRdb to between 2017 and 2020). Turning to the overall study: Whether CD8+ T cell activation and differentiation in Susac syndrome was antigen driven was tested using repertoire sequencing.

Peripheral blood CD8+ and CD4+ T cells from healthy donors, Susac syndrome patients and multiple sclerosis patients were profiled using high-throughput TCR beta sequencing. The healthy donors served as controls matched for age and sex. Bulk CD8+ and CD4+ T cells were purified by magnetic negative isolation, whereas CD8+ TEMRA cells were enriched by FACS. Blood was collected in EDTA tubes and processed within 24 hours, with PBMCs isolated through density gradient centrifugation. PBMCs intended for TCR sequencing were frozen in liquid nitrogen and were later thawed in a 37 degrees C water bath. A purity of at least 90% was achieved for sorted or isolated CD4+, CD8+ and CD8+ TEMRA cells. From the germline V gene (reference sequence), CDR1 is GTSNPN and CDR2 is SVGIG. Trimmed from V: 0 bases; trimmed from J: 7 bases; junction bases lacking a gene match: 6. The CDR3 contains 14 residues, cysteine and phenylalanine counted. Just CDR3 DNA is preserved here, 42 bases in frame from base 1.

Results and caveats for the whole study, not just this receptor: The number of individuals in the TCR sequencing and HLA analysis was acknowledged as relatively small.

RNA was extracted with the RNeasy kit and roughly 0.45 to 1 ug was reverse transcribed using random hexamers. The immunoSEQ multiplex PCR assay, which covers 54 Vbeta and 13 Jbeta segments, was used to amplify TCR beta CDR3 regions. Bias from PCR amplification was corrected by using a synthetic template baseline for primer optimization and for computational correction. The authors' analysis ran thus. Reads were assigned to V, D and J genes according to IMGT and analyzed in immunoSEQ Analyzer, with only productive sequences retained. Clonality was calculated as one minus the Shannon entropy normalized by log2 of the number of productive unique sequences. For each patient and control, public and private clones were evaluated among the 100 most prevalent clones. A clone was defined as Susac-specific if it was absent from the healthy and MS cohorts, from over a thousand published viral clones and from other ImmuneACCESS disease sequences. The raw public reads went through TCRdb reprocessing: fastp at Q25, MiXCR clone calling, in-frame beta chains kept. All rows with the same CDR3 protein become a single entry with the most common DNA and genes. The V and J calls were not made by the authors but by TCRdb's processing. Recorded for this sample are roughly 190,000 distinct CDR3 sequences; less than 95% of them occurred a single time. More than 0.1% of the sample is held by the ten biggest clonotypes.

Sequenced material: CD4+ T cells from PBMCs. Rearrangement joined TRBV30 to TRBJ2-1; 7 junctional bases match TRBD1. This sequence originates from a human donor in good health. CDR3 reads: CAWSVERGRNEQFF. The DNA sequence is TGTGCCTGGAGTGTAGAAAGGGGGCGAAATGAGCAGTTCTTC.